The clone carrying this T cell receptor (beta chain) was recorded at least ten times. Its antigen is not known. Molecules of cDNA were individually given unique molecular identifiers that were attached to them. TCRdb used MiXCR to reprocess the 5' RACE reads, holding one entry per CDR3 protein. The table includes 45,000 or so distinct CDR3 sequences, approximately 10% detected once. These data are taken from a study of early T cells in non-severe SARS-CoV-2 infection. Study context: With bulk RNA from unsorted whole blood as input, sequencing yielded unpaired chains. Study results and caveats: Clonotype matching in VDJdb favored anti-spike CD8 responses and did not capture private and CD4 specificities.

From germline, CDR1 is SQVTM and CDR2 ANQGSEA. V lost 8 bases and J 0 bases, leaving 11 bases between the germline ends. The CDR3 contains 13 residues. The sequencing input was whole blood. The chain joins TRBV29-1 to TRBJ2-1, with D maybe TRBD2 (6 bases). This TCR was recovered from an adult who was a healthcare worker with PCR-confirmed SARS-CoV-2 infection or an uninfected control (not recorded which). The CDR3 sequence is CSLRGSSYNEQFF. The CDR3 coding sequence is TGCAGCCTCCGGGGGAGCTCCTACAATGAGCAGTTCTTC.